This TCR beta chain is from a study of blood T cell repertoires in COVID-19 (dated by TCRdb to the early 2020s). Regarding the study in general: Samples covering the acute and convalescent phases of COVID-19 were provided by collaborators in the United States, Italy and Spain. The prospective study material was composed of cDNA or gDNA derived from T cells, B-cell-depleted T cells, or PBMCs. The dataset comprised deeply sampled blood TCRbeta repertoires from subjects exposed to, actively infected with, or recovered from COVID-19. A freely available public database, intended as a resource for researchers studying the immune response to SARS-CoV-2, is where the repertoires were released. The samples were drawn from two sources: the first 160 participants of the ongoing ImmuneRACE study, and 950 to 1,500 subjects contributed by 6 global collaborators. The sample metadata nearly always contained a de-identified subject ID, COVID-19 status, age in years and sex. Where available, HLA class I and class II types were obtained from metadata supplied by the sample provider rather than from assay-based typing.

The study at large found these results: The quantity of clinical and demographic metadata differed by source and by participant and was supplied without curation.

This clone was recorded a few times. This receptor's antigen is unknown. Base quality data are lacking; no much larger clone is found one base away. The immunoSEQ Assay, a bias-controlled multiplex PCR, was used to amplify TCRbeta CDR3 regions from genomic DNA. The published analysis was carried out like this. The number of nucleated cells in each sample was estimated from the amplification of reference gene primers within the assay. To quantify the absolute abundance of each unique TCRbeta CDR3 rearrangement, sequence reads were collapsed and filtered. For each sample, productive Simpson clonality was calculated as the square root of Simpson's diversity index over productive rearrangements. TCRdb took this table from immuneACCESS and kept in-frame rearrangements with V and J called. Such tables lack part of the clones; where checked against another copy, unresolved V genes explain under half of the gap, and the rest is unexplained. The D gene and trimming were derived from the DNA, and the V and J assignments and clone size from that table. This sample gives approximately 28,000 clones in total; less than 80% of them show up just once. The ten largest clones represent over 20% of the sample.

CDR1 is given as SGHAT and CDR2 as FQNNGV, both from the germline V gene. V drops 5 bases and J drops 6 bases, leaving 13 bases in between. The CDR3 measures 14 amino acids from cysteine to phenylalanine. CDR3 DNA is the only sequence kept; it has 42 bases, read in frame from the first base. Whole blood was collected in K2EDTA tubes by collaborating institutions according to the institutions' own protocols. For TCRbeta analysis, collaborators shipped samples as frozen whole blood, isolated PBMCs, or DNA extracted from either of those sample types. The TCR originated in a boy under 10 years old with active or convalescent COVID-19. Material for sequencing was peripheral blood. The rearrangement joined TRBV11-2 to TRBJ2-2; the D gene is perhaps TRBD1, from 5 matching bases. The sequence in DNA is TGTGCCAGCAGCCCAAACAGGCAAGCCGGGGAGCTGTTTTTT. The resulting protein is CASSPNRQAGELFF.